This TCR beta chain was obtained from a study of regulatory T cells in long-lasting Graves disease (dated by TCRdb to the early 2020s). Concerning the study at large: Newly diagnosed Graves' disease patients had taken antithyroid drugs for less than 3 months. Persistent Graves' disease patients were compared with newly diagnosed Graves' disease patients by peripheral blood TCR sequencing and RNA sequencing. The study took place in China and was registered as a clinical trial. A total of some 35 samples underwent TCR sequencing: around 13 from persistent and about 20 from newly diagnosed Graves' disease patients.

The CDR1 and CDR2 encoded by the germline V gene are MNHNS and SASEGT. Including cysteine and phenylalanine, the CDR3 has 20 amino acids. Solely the CDR3 DNA is kept, with 60 bases framed from the first base. V has 0 bases trimmed and J has 2 bases trimmed; junction bases matching no gene number 15. Preparation of the library involved multiplex PCR. For sequencing, an Illumina HiSeq 4000 was employed. CDR3 regions were amplified by Arm-PCR with iRepertoire HTBI primers to construct TCR beta libraries. PCR products were gel purified before sequencing. Under the source paper's analysis protocol: A total of 62 TRBV and 14 TRBJ segments were identified across samples and were used for gene usage analysis of CDR3 amino acid clonotypes. COPE and FqMerger were used to merge filtered high-quality paired reads into contigs. Contigs were aligned with BLAST to IMGT TRBV, TRBD and TRBJ reference genes, and CDR3 was defined per IMGT. Any clonotype with a frequency above 0.1% was classified as a highly expanded clone. Shannon entropy was used to measure repertoire diversity, and the Gini coefficient was used to measure V-J evenness. Clonotypes shared by more than one individual were considered public. TCRdb trimmed public reads at Q25 via fastp, called clones via MiXCR and kept in-frame beta chains. Here each entry gathers all rows of one CDR3 protein and keeps the most common genes and DNA. The V and J calls come from TCRdb's annotation, not from the publication. The sample includes some 560,000 distinct CDR3 sequences, with roughly 15% observed a single time. More than 20% of the sample lies in the top ten.

This clonotype has at least ten counts. What this receptor recognizes is not known. No much larger clone is present one base from it, and per-base qualities are unavailable. Summary of the overall study and its limitations: Patients with persistent disease shared more public clonotypes (around 3,000) than newly diagnosed patients did (more than 900). Persistent disease showed preferential use of TRBV28, TRBJ1-2 and TRBJ2-5, whereas newly diagnosed disease favored TRBV20-1 and TRBJ2-1. Only the TCR beta chain was sequenced and analyzed. Lower TCR Shannon entropy and fewer highly expanded clones were observed in persistent Graves' disease patients than in newly diagnosed patients, which suggested clonal expansion. The authors noted that the small sample size was a limitation that may lower accuracy. Peripheral blood alone was examined, since thyroid tissue, which constituted the primary lesion, could not be accessed.

According to the study, the label for this sample's time point signals: newly diagnosed GD, antithyroid drugs for less than 3 months. For both TCR sequencing and RNA sequencing, RNA was extracted from PBMCs in TRIzol. The diagnosis of Graves' disease was made according to American Thyroid Association guidelines. Patients for the study were recruited at an endocrinology department in Xi'an, China. From each patient, about 8.9 milliliters of peripheral blood was collected into an EDTA anticoagulant tube. Ficoll Paque Plus density gradient separation was used to isolate PBMCs, and no further T cell sorting was performed. An Agilent 2100 Bioanalyzer and agarose gel were used to assess RNA quality, and a NanoDrop 2000 was used to measure RNA concentration. These data also formed part of another study, on T cells in Graves' hyperthyroidism and ophthalmopathy. The second study, in turn, reports: Stable Graves' hyperthyroidism was defined as no progression to ophthalmopathy during 18 months of follow-up. Hyperthyroidism patients were newly diagnosed, with disease duration under 2 months, and aged 18 to 65 years. Patients with uncontrolled infections, other autoimmune diseases, pregnancy or lactation were excluded. Clinical symptoms, serum thyroxine and TRAb, thyroid ultrasound, and orbital computed tomography formed the basis for the diagnoses. The TCR CDR3 was subjected to a first round of RT-PCR using the HTBI primer set and the Qiagen OneStep RT-PCR kit. Blood samples also contained most of the expanded thyroid clonotypes (frequency above 0.001), which suggests that blood repertoires may reflect thyroid immune responses. In cross-validation, a model built on a 13 V-J signature told ophthalmopathy apart from stable hyperthyroidism with approximately 91% sensitivity and around 84% specificity, and in testing the same model reached 80%/75%. In validation, the model predicted progression to ophthalmopathy a median of roughly 6.1 months before onset, with 70% to 71% sensitivity and roughly 77% specificity. A discovery cohort of about a hundred patients, about 40 with Graves' ophthalmopathy and under 60 with stable Graves' hyperthyroidism, was used to find distinguishing TCR V-J signatures. An independent validation cohort of fewer than 20 hyperthyroidism patients and 17 patients who later progressed to ophthalmopathy tested prospective prediction of ophthalmopathy. The roughly 100 discovery patients were randomly divided into training and test sets at a 7:3 ratio. Thyroid tissue and blood T-cell repertoires from more than 5 Graves' hyperthyroidism patients were also compared in the study. After blood sampling, hyperthyroidism patients were treated with methimazole at a starting dose of 30 mg daily, and ophthalmopathy patients were treated with high-dose intravenous methylprednisolone. The libraries were constructed in a second round of multiplex PCR and then size-selected and purified. The libraries were sequenced on an Illumina HiSeq2000 using paired-end 100 bp reads. SOAPnuke was used to process the raw data, removing reads that contained adapters or uncalled bases, had a mean Phred below 15, or lacked an exact match to the constant primer or identifier. High-quality paired reads were merged using COPE v1.2.5, and each unique nucleotide sequence was defined as a clonotype. Clonotypes were aligned to IMGT TRBV, TRBD and TRBJ reference segments using MiTCR v1.1. Only V-J combinations with frequency above 0.0001, covering 99% to 99.2% of repertoires, were analysed. A TCS score was defined as the ratio between F50 (clonal expansion) and ExV (chaos), using BLOSUM62-based TCRdist between CDR3 peptides within each V-J. Welch's t-statistics and random forest reduced 450 to 600 V-J features to 10 to 15, which were used in a naive Bayes classifier (R e1071). Sample size was not statistically predetermined, and blinding of investigators to group allocation was not performed. The paper describes TCR Vbeta CDR3 sequencing of 140 or so peripheral blood samples, made up of 43 ophthalmopathy patients, more than 70 hyperthyroidism patients and some 17 progressor patients.

The receptor was isolated from a woman aged 35-60 years with Graves disease. Donor details come from another sample of the same person, matched by shared clones. Sample: peripheral blood mononuclear cells (PBMCs), taken at new diagnosis, from a patient treated with antithyroid drugs. The rearranged segments are TRBV6-1 and TRBJ2-1, and 8 junctional nucleotides match TRBD1. The encoded CDR3 is CASSEAAGGPIVLAYNEQFF. At the DNA level, the sequence is TGTGCCAGCAGTGAAGCGGCAGGGGGCCCCATAGTTCTGGCCTACAATGAGCAGTTCTTC.